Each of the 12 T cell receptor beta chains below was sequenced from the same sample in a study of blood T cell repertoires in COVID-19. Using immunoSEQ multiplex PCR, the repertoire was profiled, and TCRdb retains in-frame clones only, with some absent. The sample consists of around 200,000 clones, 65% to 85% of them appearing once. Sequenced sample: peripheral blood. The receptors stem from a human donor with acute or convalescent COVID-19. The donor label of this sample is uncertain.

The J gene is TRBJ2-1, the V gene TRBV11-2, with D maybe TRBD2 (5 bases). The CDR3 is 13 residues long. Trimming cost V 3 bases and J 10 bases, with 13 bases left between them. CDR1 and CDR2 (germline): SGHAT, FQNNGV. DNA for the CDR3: TGTGCCAGCAGCTTTGGTTCAATAGCGGAGCAGTTCTTC. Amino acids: CASSFGSIAEQFF. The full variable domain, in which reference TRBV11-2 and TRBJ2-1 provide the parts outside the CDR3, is EAGVAQSPRYKIIEKRQSVAFWCNPISGHATLYWYQQILGQGPKLLIQFQNNGVVDDSQLPKDRFSAERLKGVDSTLKIQPAKLEDSAVYLCASSFGSIAEQFFGPGTRLTVL.

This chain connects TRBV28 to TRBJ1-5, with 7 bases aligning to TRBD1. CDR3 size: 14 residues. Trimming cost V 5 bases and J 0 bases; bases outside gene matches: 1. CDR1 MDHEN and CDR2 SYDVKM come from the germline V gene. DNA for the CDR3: TGTGCCAGCAGTACAGGGGATAGCAATCAGCCCCAGCATTTT. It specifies CASSTGDSNQPQHF.

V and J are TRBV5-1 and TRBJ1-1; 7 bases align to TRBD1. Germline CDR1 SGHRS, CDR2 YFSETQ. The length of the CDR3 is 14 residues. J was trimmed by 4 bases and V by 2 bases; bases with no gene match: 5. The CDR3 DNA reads TGCGCCAGCAGCTTCGGACAGGTGAGCACTGAAGCTTTCTTT. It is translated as CASSFGQVSTEAFF.

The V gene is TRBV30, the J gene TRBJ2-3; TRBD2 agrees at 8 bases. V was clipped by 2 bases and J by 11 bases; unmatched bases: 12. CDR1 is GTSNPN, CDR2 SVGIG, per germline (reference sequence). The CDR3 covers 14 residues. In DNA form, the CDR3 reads TGTGCCTGGAGTTTAGCGGGATCCCCCGTGGGGCAGTATTTT. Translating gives CAWSLAGSPVGQYF.

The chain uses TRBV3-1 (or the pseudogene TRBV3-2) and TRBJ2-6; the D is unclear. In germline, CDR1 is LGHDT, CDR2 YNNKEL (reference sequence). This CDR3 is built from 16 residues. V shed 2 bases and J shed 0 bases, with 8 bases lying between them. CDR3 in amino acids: CASSQIRASGANVLTF. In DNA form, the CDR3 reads TGTGCCAGCAGCCAAATCCGCGCCTCTGGGGCCAACGTCCTGACTTTC.

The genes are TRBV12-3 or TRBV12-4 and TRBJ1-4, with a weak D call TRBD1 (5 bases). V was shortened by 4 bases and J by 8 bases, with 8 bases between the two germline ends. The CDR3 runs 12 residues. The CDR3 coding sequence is TGTGCCAGCAGTTGGGGACTGGAAAAACTGTTTTTT. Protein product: CASSWGLEKLFF.

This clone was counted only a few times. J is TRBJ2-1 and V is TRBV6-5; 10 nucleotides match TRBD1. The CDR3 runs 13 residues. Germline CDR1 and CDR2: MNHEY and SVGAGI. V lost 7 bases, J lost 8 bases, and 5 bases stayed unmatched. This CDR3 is CASISGTGDEQFF. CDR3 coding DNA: TGTGCCAGCATTTCAGGGACAGGGGATGAGCAGTTCTTC.

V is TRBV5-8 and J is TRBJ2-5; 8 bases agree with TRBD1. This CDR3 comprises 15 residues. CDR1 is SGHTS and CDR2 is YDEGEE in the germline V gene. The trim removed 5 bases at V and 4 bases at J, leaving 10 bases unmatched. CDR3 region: CASRSQGAPGETQYF. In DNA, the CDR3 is TGTGCCAGCAGATCCCAGGGGGCGCCCGGAGAGACCCAGTACTTC.

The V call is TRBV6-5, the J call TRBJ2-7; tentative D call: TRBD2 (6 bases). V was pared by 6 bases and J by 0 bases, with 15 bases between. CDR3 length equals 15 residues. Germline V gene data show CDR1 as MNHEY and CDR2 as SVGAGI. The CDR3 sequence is CASRQRRGPSYEQYF. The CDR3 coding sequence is TGTGCCAGCAGACAAAGGCGGGGCCCCTCCTACGAGCAGTACTTC.

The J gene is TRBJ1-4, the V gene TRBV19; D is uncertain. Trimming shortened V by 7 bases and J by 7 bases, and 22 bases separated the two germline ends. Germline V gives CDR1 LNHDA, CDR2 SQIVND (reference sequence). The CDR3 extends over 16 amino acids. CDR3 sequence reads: CASTKISADGLEKLFF. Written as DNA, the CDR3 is TGTGCCAGTACCAAAATCTCAGCAGATGGGCTTGAAAAACTGTTTTTT.

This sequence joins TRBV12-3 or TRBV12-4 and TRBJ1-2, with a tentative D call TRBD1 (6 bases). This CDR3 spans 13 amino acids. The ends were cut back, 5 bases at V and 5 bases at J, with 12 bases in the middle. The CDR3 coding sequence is TGTGCCAGCAGTCCGTATACAGGGTATGGCTACACCTTC. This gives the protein CASSPYTGYGYTF.

CDR3 nucleotide sequence: TGTGCCAGCAGTGGGAGGACTAGCGGGGCCCTTAGCACAGATACGCAGTATTTT. It codes for CASSGRTSGALSTDTQYF. The chain is built from TRBV25-1 and TRBJ2-3; TRBD2 matches at 12 bases. The CDR3 spans 18 residues. V lost 4 bases, J lost 0 bases, and 8 bases stayed unmatched. CDR1 is MGHDK, CDR2 SYGVNS, per germline.